The 16 T cell receptor beta chains presented below share a single source sample, sequenced in a study of early T cells in non-severe SARS-CoV-2 infection. A single record per CDR3 protein comes from TCRdb applying MiXCR to the 5' RACE reads. The sample lists 25,000 to 30,000 distinct CDR3 sequences, about 5% occurring once. Input material: whole blood. These receptors all stem from an adult who was a healthcare worker with PCR-confirmed SARS-CoV-2 infection or an uninfected control (not recorded which).

In this sample, this clonotype turned up a few times. This chain connects TRBV10-3 to TRBJ2-7; 7 bases are a match to TRBD1. The germline V gene has CDR1 ENHRY and CDR2 SYGVKD. The CDR3 spans 11 residues. V shed 11 bases and J 4 bases; nucleotides not matched to a gene: 5. The chain's CDR3 is CAVGTAYEQYF. The CDR3 coding sequence is TGTGCCGTTGGGACAGCATACGAGCAGTACTTC.

This clonotype was observed at least ten times. The chain uses TRBV24-1 and TRBJ2-7; D might be TRBD2 (6 bases). Trimming took 2 bases from V and 7 from J, leaving 8 bases between them. This CDR3 has 12 amino acids. The germline V gene has CDR1 KGHDR and CDR2 SFDVKD. Written as DNA, the CDR3 is TGTGCCACCAGTGATTCCCGGGGGGAGCAGTACTTC. Translated, it gives CATSDSRGEQYF.

This clonotype was detected ten times or more. The chain's CDR3 is CSARRDNYEQYF. The DNA for the CDR3 is TGCAGTGCTAGGAGGGACAACTACGAGCAGTACTTC. The V gene is TRBV20-1, the J gene TRBJ2-7; a possible D gene is TRBD1 (6 bases). In germline, CDR1 is DFQATT, CDR2 SNEGSKA (reference sequence). The ends were cut back, 3 bases at V and 3 bases at J, with 9 bases in the middle. CDR3 size: 12 residues.

This clonotype was seen ten or more times. The rearrangement links TRBV10-3 to TRBJ2-3; 11 bases agree with TRBD2. The germline V gene has CDR1 ENHRY and CDR2 SYGVKD. V trimming: 3 bases; J trimming: 6 bases; junction bases outside the gene matches: 5. This CDR3 contains 15 residues. CDR3 bases: TGTGCCATCAGTGAACTAGCGGGAGAGACTGATACGCAGTATTTT. Amino acid sequence: CAISELAGETDTQYF.

The CDR3, as DNA: TGTGCCAGCAGTCCCCGGGGGTCAAAAGCTTTCTTT. As protein: CASSPRGSKAFF. The chain uses TRBV12-3 or TRBV12-4 and TRBJ1-1, with D perhaps TRBD1 (5 bases). V was pared by 5 bases and J by 9 bases, with 13 bases between. The CDR3 has 12 amino acids.

Ten or more counts support this clonotype. CDR3 bases: TGTGCCATCAGTGTTGGGCGGACCCAAGGCGAGCAGTACTTC. It encodes CAISVGRTQGEQYF. The chain recombines TRBV10-3 with TRBJ2-7, with D unclear. CDR1 is ENHRY and CDR2 is SYGVKD in the germline V gene. The CDR3 loop spans 14 amino acids. The V and J ends lost 4 bases and 6 bases respectively, with 16 bases between them.

This clonotype was detected many times. V usage is TRBV27 and J usage is TRBJ1-1, with TRBD1 as a possible D gene (5 bases). Germline CDR1 MNHEY, CDR2 SMNVEV (reference sequence). CDR3 length equals 15 residues. Between the trimmed V and J ends, which lost 6 bases and 1 base, there was a span of 15 bases. CDR3 nucleotide sequence: TGTGCCAGCAGCCCAGGGACGTCTCAGAACACTGAAGCTTTCTTT. Its translation is CASSPGTSQNTEAFF.

This clonotype was recorded at least ten times. The chain uses TRBV2 and TRBJ1-2; D unclear. CDR3 length: 13 amino acids. Germline CDR1 SNHLY, CDR2 FYNNEI. Deletions cut 6 bases from V and 2 bases from J, with 10 bases between. The CDR3 protein is CASRDRENYGYTF. The CDR3 region has the DNA TGTGCCAGCAGGGACCGTGAGAACTATGGCTACACCTTC.

Relative to its sample, this clonotype is medium-sized. Here the CDR3 reads CASSFGGGGPTGELFF. CDR3 in DNA: TGTGCCAGCAGCTTCGGCGGGGGAGGGCCTACCGGGGAGCTGTTTTTT. V gene TRBV7-6 combines with J gene TRBJ2-2, with 7 bases lining up with TRBD2. The CDR3 contains 16 residues. CDR1 is SGHVS and CDR2 is FNYEAQ in the germline V gene. J was trimmed by 5 bases and V by 3 bases; bases with no gene match: 9.

This clonotype is medium-sized by share. The chain uses TRBV29-1 and TRBJ2-3; TRBD1 aligns across 7 bases. Looked up from germline, CDR1 is SQVTM and CDR2 is ANQGSEA. The CDR3 is made up of 16 amino acids. Trimming at V came to 5 bases and at J to 4 bases, leaving 15 bases not matched to a gene. The CDR3 loop is CSVPGTTGASADTQYF. The CDR3, as DNA: TGCAGCGTTCCGGGAACCACAGGGGCGAGCGCAGATACGCAGTATTTT.

The chain has TRBV29-1 and TRBJ2-2; 7 bases fit TRBD1. Losses at the gene ends were 7 bases for V and 0 bases for J; bases not matched to a gene: 2. CDR3 length equals 13 residues. Germline CDR1 is SQVTM and CDR2 is ANQGSEA. The CDR3 DNA sequence: TGCAGCGCGGACAGGCCGAACACCGGGGAGCTGTTTTTT. Encoded protein: CSADRPNTGELFF.

The table lists this clonotype with many counts. The rearrangement uses TRBV18 and TRBJ2-1; 15 nucleotides agree with TRBD2. CDR1 is KGHSH and CDR2 is LQKENI in the germline V gene. V trimming: 5 bases; J trimming: 5 bases; junction bases outside the gene matches: 1. The CDR3 has 15 amino acids. In nucleotides, the CDR3 is TGTGCCAGCTCAAGGACTAGCGGGAGGGACAATGAGCAGTTCTTC. Protein product: CASSRTSGRDNEQFF.

This sequence joins TRBV12-3 or TRBV12-4 and TRBJ2-3, with 9 bases that match TRBD1. CDR3 length: 16 amino acids. V lost 6 bases, J lost 1 base, and 8 bases stayed unmatched. The CDR3 loop is CASSGSRTGGTDTQYF. For the CDR3, the DNA is TGTGCCAGCAGCGGTAGTAGGACAGGGGGCACAGATACGCAGTATTTT.

With respect to this clonotype: Possible read error: a much larger clone is one base away. The chain links TRBV13 to TRBJ2-7; no clear D. CDR3 length: 14 residues. Per the germline V gene, CDR1 is PRHDT and CDR2 is FYEKMQ (reference sequence). This CDR3 reads CASSPRESSYGQYF. Here the CDR3 DNA reads TGTGCCAGCAGCCCGAGAGAGAGTAGCTACGGGCAGTACTTC. The entire variable domain, with the rest obtained from reference TRBV13 and TRBJ2-7, is as follows: AAGVIQSPRHLIKEKRETATLKCYPIPRHDTVYWYQQGPGQDPQFLISFYEKMQSDKGSIPDRFSAQQFSDYHSELNMSSLELGDSALYFCASSPRESSYGQYFGPGTRLTVT.

This clonotype was seen repeatedly, ten times or more. The rearrangement uses TRBV6-4 and TRBJ1-1; TRBD1 might be the D (6 bases). The germline CDR1 and CDR2 sequences are MRHNA and SNTAGT. CDR3 length equals 14 residues. Trimming removed 6 bases from V and 1 base from J, with 12 bases in between. The chain's CDR3 is CASRTGQENTEAFF. The CDR3 DNA follows: TGTGCCAGCAGGACGGGACAAGAGAACACTGAAGCTTTCTTT.

This clonotype was counted between two and nine times. The chain carries TRBV28 and TRBJ2-1; 7 bases fit TRBD2. Germline V gene data show CDR1 as MDHEN and CDR2 as SYDVKM. The trim removed 6 bases at V and 9 bases at J, leaving 5 bases unmatched. This CDR3 is 12 amino acids long. CDR3 loop: CASSSGLLEQFF. In nucleotides, the CDR3 is TGTGCCAGCAGCTCGGGACTACTTGAGCAGTTCTTC.